Below are 20 T cell receptor beta chains sequenced from a single sample in a study of OX40 agonist ivuxolimab in advanced cancers. Clones were sequenced by immunoSEQ multiplex PCR, and TCRdb holds only the in-frame ones, with some missing. The sample gives more than 25,000 clones, roughly 74% of which show up once; over 10% is in the top ten. Material: CD4+ or CD8+ T cells sorted from blood, obtained in a trial of the OX40 agonist ivuxolimab. The receptors shown here come from an adult with an advanced solid tumor such as melanoma, head and neck, liver or kidney cancer.

This clone has just a few counts. The CDR3 DNA follows: TGTGCCAGCAGCGCCCAGGGGGCAGGGGAAGCTTTCTTT. Residues: CASSAQGAGEAFF. J is TRBJ1-1 and V is TRBV9, with TRBD1 matching 8 bases. V lost 3 bases, J lost 8 bases, and 6 bases stayed unmatched. The germline gives CDR1 SGDLS, CDR2 YYNGEE. There are 13 residues in the CDR3.

The CDR3 sequence: CASSQPSGPNGELFF. CDR3 in DNA: TGCGCCAGCAGCCAACCGTCGGGGCCGAACGGGGAGCTGTTTTTT. This chain links TRBV4-1 with TRBJ2-2, with D perhaps being TRBD1 or TRBD2 (5 bases each). Germline V lookup: CDR1 MGHRA, CDR2 YSYEKL. The CDR3 is made up of 15 amino acids. V was trimmed by 2 bases and J by 7 bases, leaving 14 bases between them.

V is TRBV6-6 and J is TRBJ1-1; 8 bases fit TRBD1. V lost 0 bases and J lost 7; bases outside the gene matches: 4. CDR1 and CDR2 (germline): MNHNY, SVGAGI (reference sequence). CDR3 size: 14 residues. CDR3 bases: TGTGCCAGCAGTTACTCCTACAGGGGGGATGAAGCTTTCTTT. It yields the protein CASSYSYRGDEAFF.

This clone has just a few counts. V and J are TRBV5-4 and TRBJ2-5; TRBD2 aligns across 7 bases. V shed 5 bases, J shed 3 bases, and the junction held 7 bases outside the gene matches. The germline V gene has CDR1 SGHNT and CDR2 YYREEE (reference sequence). This CDR3 comprises 14 residues. CDR3 bases: TGTGCCAGCAGTTCAAACGGGGGGAAAGAGACCCAGTACTTC. It yields the protein CASSSNGGKETQYF. The full variable domain, its missing parts supplied by reference TRBV5-4 and TRBJ2-5, is ETGVTQSPTHLIKTRGQQVTLRCSSQSGHNTVSWYQQALGQGPQFIFQYYREEENGRGNFPPRFSGLQFPNYSSELNVNALELDDSALYLCASSSNGGKETQYFGPGTRLLVL.

The chain carries TRBV7-9 and TRBJ2-1, with 9 bases identical to TRBD2. In germline, CDR1 is SEHNR, CDR2 FQNEAQ (reference sequence). The V segment lost 8 bases and the J segment 6 bases; nucleotides outside the gene matches: 14. The CDR3 is 16 residues long. The DNA for the CDR3 is TGTGCCAGCGAGGAGTCTAAGCGGGGGGTCCGCAATGAGCAGTTCTTC. This gives the protein CASEESKRGVRNEQFF. The full variable domain, completed using reference TRBV7-9 and TRBJ2-1, is DTGVSQNPRHKITKRGQNVTFRCDPISEHNRLYWYRQTLGQGPEFLTYFQNEAQLEKSRLLSDRFSAERPKGSFSTLEIQRTEQGDSAMYLCASEESKRGVRNEQFFGPGTRLTVL.

This clone was counted only a few times. The genes are TRBV7-3 and TRBJ2-3; D may be TRBD2 (6 bases). The CDR3 is 15 amino acids. Trimming stripped 1 base from V and 0 bases from J, with 8 bases between. Germline-derived CDR1 and CDR2 are SGHTA and FQGTGA. The CDR3 region has the DNA TGTGCCAGCAGCTTAATGGCGGGGAGCACAGATACGCAGTATTTT. It yields the protein CASSLMAGSTDTQYF.

This chain connects TRBV19 to TRBJ2-7; tentative D call: TRBD2 (5 bases). This CDR3 is built from 13 residues. V was cut by 3 bases and J by 3 bases, with 9 bases left in between. Germline assignment: CDR1 LNHDA and CDR2 SQIVND (reference sequence). The CDR3: CASSIREGYEQYF. DNA for the CDR3: TGTGCCAGTAGTATCCGGGAAGGCTACGAGCAGTACTTC.

The V and J genes are TRBV5-1 and TRBJ1-6; maybe TRBD1 (5 bases). Trimming took off 1 base at V and 7 bases at J, with 12 bases between the two ends. This CDR3 region has 15 residues. Germline-derived CDR1 and CDR2 are SGHRS and YFSETQ. Here the CDR3 DNA reads TGCGCCAGCAGCTTGATAAGGGGTGAAAATTCACCCCTCCACTTT. It encodes CASSLIRGENSPLHF.

V and J are TRBV27 and TRBJ1-2; 12 bases agree with TRBD1. V lost 3 bases, J lost 8 bases, and 7 bases stayed unmatched. The CDR3 has 15 residues. CDR1 is MNHEY and CDR2 is SMNVEV in the germline V gene (reference sequence). CDR3 sequence reads: CASSFGDRGRRGYTF. For the CDR3, the DNA is TGTGCCAGCAGTTTCGGGGACAGGGGGCGTCGGGGCTACACCTTC.

The chain couples TRBV7-8 to TRBJ2-7, with D possibly matching TRBD2 (7 bases). Trimming pared 6 bases from V and 0 bases from J, leaving 12 bases between. Germline V gives CDR1 SGHVS, CDR2 FQNEAQ. The CDR3 covers 14 residues. The CDR3 region has the DNA TGTGCCAGCAGGTCGGGGGGCAGCTCCTACGAGCAGTACTTC. It specifies CASRSGGSSYEQYF.

This clone was picked up a small number of times. The genes are TRBV7-2 and TRBJ1-2, with 7 nucleotides matching TRBD1. The germline CDR1 and CDR2 sequences are SGHTA and FQGNSA. The CDR3 contains 13 residues. The trim removed 1 base at V and 7 bases at J, leaving 3 bases unmatched. CDR3 region: CASSLEQGGGYTF. In nucleotides, the CDR3 is TGTGCCAGCAGCTTAGAGCAGGGGGGTGGCTACACCTTC.

This sequence joins TRBV7-9 and TRBJ2-5; either TRBD1 or TRBD2 may supply D (6 bases each). The CDR3 is 15 amino acids. Trimming took off 5 bases at V and 0 bases at J, with 13 bases between the two ends. Germline-derived CDR1 and CDR2 are SEHNR and FQNEAQ (reference sequence). In DNA form, the CDR3 reads TGTGCCAGCAGCCCACCCGGGGGCCACCAAGAGACCCAGTACTTC. It yields the protein CASSPPGGHQETQYF.

The V gene is TRBV5-1, the J gene TRBJ2-5, with D possibly being TRBD2 (7 bases). Looked up from germline, CDR1 is SGHRS and CDR2 is YFSETQ. This CDR3 is 13 amino acids long. Trimming shortened V by 6 bases and J by 5 bases, and 14 bases separated the two germline ends. The CDR3 protein is CASKLEGGETQYF. The CDR3 nucleotides read TGCGCCAGCAAACTTGAGGGGGGGGAGACCCAGTACTTC.

V is TRBV6-5 and J is TRBJ1-4; perhaps TRBD1 as D (5 bases). Trimming left V 6 bases short and J 8 bases short, with 19 bases between. Germline V lookup: CDR1 MNHEY, CDR2 SVGAGI. The CDR3 consists of 15 residues. The CDR3 loop is CASSLTWSGDEKLFF. The CDR3 DNA reads TGTGCCAGCAGCTTAACCTGGTCCGGGGACGAAAAACTGTTTTTT.

The chain joins TRBV29-1 to TRBJ2-5, with 8 bases aligning to TRBD1. Germline V lookup: CDR1 SQVTM, CDR2 ANQGSEA. The CDR3 contains 14 residues. The V and J ends lost 2 bases and 4 bases, in that order; junction bases with no gene match: 6. CDR3 protein: CSVETDRVGETQYF. In DNA form, the CDR3 reads TGCAGCGTTGAAACGGACAGGGTAGGAGAGACCCAGTACTTC.

V is TRBV5-1 and J is TRBJ2-3; 9 bases agree with TRBD2. J was trimmed by 3 bases and V by 0 bases; bases with no gene match: 5. Germline V gene sequence: CDR1 SGHRS, CDR2 YFSETQ. The CDR3 has 16 residues. CDR3 DNA sequence: TGCGCCAGCAGCTTGGTATTAGCGGGGGCGACAGATACGCAGTATTTT. Translating gives CASSLVLAGATDTQYF.

The chain carries TRBV19 and TRBJ1-6; D gene unclear. This CDR3 is built from 14 residues. V shed 8 bases and J shed 3 bases, with 11 bases lying between them. Germline-derived CDR1 and CDR2 are LNHDA and SQIVND (reference sequence). The CDR3 sequence is CASVWLFYNSPLHF. CDR3 DNA: TGTGCCAGTGTCTGGCTGTTCTATAATTCACCCCTCCACTTT.

The V and J genes are TRBV6-1 and TRBJ2-7; 8 positions match TRBD1. After removal of 4 bases from V and 3 bases from J, the junction contained 2 bases not matched to a gene. The CDR3 runs 13 residues. Germline loops: CDR1 MNHNS, CDR2 SASEGT. The CDR3 here is CASSADRGYEQYF. The CDR3 DNA is TGTGCCAGCAGTGCCGACAGGGGCTACGAGCAGTACTTC.

This chain uses TRBV6-5 with TRBJ2-6; D remains ambiguous. Germline V gene sequence: CDR1 MNHEY, CDR2 SVGAGI. The CDR3 length is 14 residues. With 10 bases removed from V and 1 base from J, the gap between germline ends came to 11 bases. The chain's CDR3 is CATQRESGANVLTF. CDR3 in DNA: TGTGCCACCCAACGAGAGTCTGGGGCCAACGTCCTGACTTTC.

The chain uses TRBV5-1 and TRBJ2-1; D uncertain. CDR1 and CDR2 (germline): SGHRS, YFSETQ. The CDR3 consists of 14 residues. Trimming shortened V by 4 bases and J by 5 bases, and 13 bases separated the two germline ends. The chain's CDR3 is CASSKNPQNNEQFF. CDR3 DNA: TGCGCCAGCAGCAAAAATCCACAGAACAATGAGCAGTTCTTC.